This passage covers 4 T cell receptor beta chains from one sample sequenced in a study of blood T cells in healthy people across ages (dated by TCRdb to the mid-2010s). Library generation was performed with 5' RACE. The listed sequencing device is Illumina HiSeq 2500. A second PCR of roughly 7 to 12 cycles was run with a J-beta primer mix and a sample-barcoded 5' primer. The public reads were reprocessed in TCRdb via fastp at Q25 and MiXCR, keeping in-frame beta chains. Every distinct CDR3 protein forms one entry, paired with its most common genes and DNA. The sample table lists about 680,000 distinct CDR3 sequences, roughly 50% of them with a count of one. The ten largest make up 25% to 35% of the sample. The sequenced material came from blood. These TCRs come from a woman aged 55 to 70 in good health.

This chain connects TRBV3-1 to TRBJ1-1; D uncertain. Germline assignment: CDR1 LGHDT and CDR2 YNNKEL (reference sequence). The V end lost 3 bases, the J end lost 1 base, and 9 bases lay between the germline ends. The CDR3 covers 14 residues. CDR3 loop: CASSHCASNTEAFF. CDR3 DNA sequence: TGTGCCAGCAGCCACTGTGCCTCGAACACTGAAGCTTTCTTT.

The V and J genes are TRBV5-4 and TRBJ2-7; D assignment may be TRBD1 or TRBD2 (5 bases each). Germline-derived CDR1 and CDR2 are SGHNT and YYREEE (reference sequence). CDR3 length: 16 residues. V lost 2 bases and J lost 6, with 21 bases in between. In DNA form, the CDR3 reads TGTGCCAGCAGCTTAAGGGGAGCCCCCGCCCAAGGCGAGCAGTACTTC. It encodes CASSLRGAPAQGEQYF.

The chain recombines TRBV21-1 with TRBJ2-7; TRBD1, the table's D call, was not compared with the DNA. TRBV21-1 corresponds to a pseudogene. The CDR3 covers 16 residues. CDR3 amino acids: CATQTPGTLSSYEQYF. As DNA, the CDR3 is TGTGCCACCCAGACTCCCGGGACCTTGAGCTCCTACGAGCAGTACTTC.

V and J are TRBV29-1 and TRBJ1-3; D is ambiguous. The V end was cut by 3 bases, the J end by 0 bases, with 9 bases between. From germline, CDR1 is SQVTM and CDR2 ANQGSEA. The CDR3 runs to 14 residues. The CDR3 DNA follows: TGCAGCGTTGAGGACGGCCGCTCTGGAAACACCATATATTTT. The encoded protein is CSVEDGRSGNTIYF. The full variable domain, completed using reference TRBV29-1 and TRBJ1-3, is SAVISQKPSRDICQRGTSLTIQCQVDSQVTMMFWYRQQPGQSLTLIATANQGSEATYESGFVIDKFPISRPNLTFSTLTVSNMSPEDSSIYLCSVEDGRSGNTIYFGEGSWLTVV.